This TCR beta chain was sequenced in a study of blood T cell repertoires in COVID-19. At the level of the study: COVID-19 samples collected from the United States, Italy and Spain covered acute and convalescent phases. Sources were T cells, B-cell-depleted T cells, or PBMCs; the material itself was cDNA or gDNA.

Assay: immunoSEQ multiplex PCR; the TCRdb copy retains only in-frame clones and omits some. The data contain approximately 470,000 clones, about nine tenths of them seen just once; the ten biggest clones take up about 0.7%. Two negative PCRs, clearance, or symptom resolution had been documented for recovered Cohort 3 donors. This clone has a single count. The germline CDR1 and CDR2 sequences are LGHNT and FRNRAP. V lost 6 bases and J lost 5; bases outside the gene matches: 9. The CDR3 is 14 amino acids. This receptor was obtained from a woman aged 18-29 years who had recovered from COVID-19. The sample taken for sequencing was PBMCs or T cells enriched from blood (not recorded which). The V call is TRBV12-5, the J call TRBJ2-5, with 7 bases that match TRBD2. The CDR3 loop reads CASGPGLDGETQYF. CDR3 in DNA: TGTGCTAGTGGCCCCGGACTAGATGGGGAGACCCAGTACTTC.